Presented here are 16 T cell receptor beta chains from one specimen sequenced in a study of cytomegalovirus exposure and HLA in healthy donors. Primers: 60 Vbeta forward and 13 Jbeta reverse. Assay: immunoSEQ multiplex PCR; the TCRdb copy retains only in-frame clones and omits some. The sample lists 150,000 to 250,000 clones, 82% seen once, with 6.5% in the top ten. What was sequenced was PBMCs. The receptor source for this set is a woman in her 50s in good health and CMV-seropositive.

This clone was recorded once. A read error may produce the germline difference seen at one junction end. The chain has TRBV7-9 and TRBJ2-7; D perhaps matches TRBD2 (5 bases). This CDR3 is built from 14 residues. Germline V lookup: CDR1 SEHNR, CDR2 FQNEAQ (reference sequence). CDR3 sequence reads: CSSSILGSSYEQYF. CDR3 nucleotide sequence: TGTTCCAGCAGCATTTTGGGGAGCTCCTACGAGCAGTACTTC.

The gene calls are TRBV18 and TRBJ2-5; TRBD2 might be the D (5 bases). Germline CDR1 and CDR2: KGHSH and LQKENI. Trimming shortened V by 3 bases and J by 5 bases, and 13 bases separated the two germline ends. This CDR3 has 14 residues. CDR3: CASSPRLAGETQYF. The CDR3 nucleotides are TGTGCCAGCTCACCGAGGCTAGCCGGCGAGACCCAGTACTTC.

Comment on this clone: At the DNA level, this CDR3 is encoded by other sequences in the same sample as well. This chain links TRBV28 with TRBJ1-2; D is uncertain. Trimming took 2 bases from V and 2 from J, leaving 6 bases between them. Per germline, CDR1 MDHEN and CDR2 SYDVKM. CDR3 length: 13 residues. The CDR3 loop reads CASSLGGNYGYTF. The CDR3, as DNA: TGTGCCAGCAGTTTAGGAGGGAACTATGGCTACACCTTC.

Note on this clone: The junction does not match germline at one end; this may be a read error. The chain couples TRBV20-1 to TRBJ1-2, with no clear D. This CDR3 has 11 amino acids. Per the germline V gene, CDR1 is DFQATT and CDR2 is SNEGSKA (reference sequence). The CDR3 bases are TGCAGTGCCCTCTCGGGGTATGGCCACACCTTC. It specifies CSALSGYGHTF.

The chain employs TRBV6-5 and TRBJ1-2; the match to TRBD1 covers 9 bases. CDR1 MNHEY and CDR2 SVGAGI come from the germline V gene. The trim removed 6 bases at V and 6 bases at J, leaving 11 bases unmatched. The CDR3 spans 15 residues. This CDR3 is CASSQNRGLPDGYTF. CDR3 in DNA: TGTGCCAGCAGCCAAAACAGGGGGCTGCCGGATGGCTACACCTTC.

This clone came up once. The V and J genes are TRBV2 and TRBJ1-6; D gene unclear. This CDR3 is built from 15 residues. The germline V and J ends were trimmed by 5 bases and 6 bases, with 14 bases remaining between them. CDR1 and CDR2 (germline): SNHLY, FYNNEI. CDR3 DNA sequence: TGTGCCAGCAGTAGCGGCGGGTTAGTTAATTCACCCCTCCACTTT. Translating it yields CASSSGGLVNSPLHF.

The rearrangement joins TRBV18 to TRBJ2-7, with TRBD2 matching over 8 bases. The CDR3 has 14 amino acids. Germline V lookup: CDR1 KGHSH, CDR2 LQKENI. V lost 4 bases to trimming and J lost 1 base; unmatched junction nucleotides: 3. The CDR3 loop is CASSQTSGSYEQYF. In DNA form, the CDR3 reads TGTGCCAGCTCACAAACTAGCGGTTCCTACGAGCAGTACTTC.

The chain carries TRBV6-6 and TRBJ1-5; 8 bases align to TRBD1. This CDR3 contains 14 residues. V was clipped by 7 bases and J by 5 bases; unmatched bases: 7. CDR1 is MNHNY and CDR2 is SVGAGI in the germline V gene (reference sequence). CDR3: CASTGTGGDQPQHF. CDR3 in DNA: TGTGCCAGCACGGGAACAGGGGGGGATCAGCCCCAGCATTTT.

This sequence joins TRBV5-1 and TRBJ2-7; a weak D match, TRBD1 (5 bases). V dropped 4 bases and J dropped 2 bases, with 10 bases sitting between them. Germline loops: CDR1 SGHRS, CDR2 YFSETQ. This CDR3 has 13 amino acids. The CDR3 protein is CASSKQEAYEQYF. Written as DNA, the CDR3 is TGCGCCAGCAGCAAACAGGAAGCCTACGAGCAGTACTTC.

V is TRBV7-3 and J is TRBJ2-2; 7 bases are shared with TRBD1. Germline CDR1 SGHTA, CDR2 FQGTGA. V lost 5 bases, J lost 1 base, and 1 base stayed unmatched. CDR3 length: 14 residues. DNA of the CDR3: TGTGCCAGCAGCAGGGGGCGGAACACCGGGGAGCTGTTTTTT. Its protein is CASSRGRNTGELFF.

Here the CDR3 reads CASSPGTHTEAFF. The CDR3 nucleotides are TGTGCCAGCAGCCCCGGGACACACACTGAAGCTTTCTTT. The gene calls are TRBV28 and TRBJ1-1; D might be TRBD1 (6 bases). Trimming removed 6 bases from V and 3 bases from J, with 11 bases in between. CDR1 and CDR2 (germline): MDHEN, SYDVKM. CDR3 length: 13 residues.

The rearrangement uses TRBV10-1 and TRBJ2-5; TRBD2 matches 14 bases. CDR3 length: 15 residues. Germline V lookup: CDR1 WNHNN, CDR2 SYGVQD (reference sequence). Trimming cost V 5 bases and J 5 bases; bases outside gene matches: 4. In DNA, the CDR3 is TGCGCCAGCAGTACCGGGACTAGCGGGAGTGAGACCCAGTACTTC. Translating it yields CASSTGTSGSETQYF.

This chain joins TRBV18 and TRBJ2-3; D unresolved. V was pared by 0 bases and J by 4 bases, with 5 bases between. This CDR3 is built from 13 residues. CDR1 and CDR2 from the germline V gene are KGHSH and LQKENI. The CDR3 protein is CASSPPPADTQYF. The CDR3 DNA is TGTGCCAGCTCACCACCCCCCGCAGATACGCAGTATTTT.

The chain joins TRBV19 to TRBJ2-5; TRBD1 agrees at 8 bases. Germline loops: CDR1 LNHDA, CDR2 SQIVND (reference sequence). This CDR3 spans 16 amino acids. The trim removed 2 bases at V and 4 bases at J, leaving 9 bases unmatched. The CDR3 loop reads CASSIPRQGAGETQYF. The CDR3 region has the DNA TGTGCCAGTAGTATACCCCGCCAGGGGGCCGGAGAGACCCAGTACTTC.

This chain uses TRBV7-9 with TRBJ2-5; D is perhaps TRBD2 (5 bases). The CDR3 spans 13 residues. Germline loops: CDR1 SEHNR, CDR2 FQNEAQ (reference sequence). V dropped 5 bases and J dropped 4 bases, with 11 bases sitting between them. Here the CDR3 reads CASSPLEAETQYF. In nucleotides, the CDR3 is TGTGCCAGCAGCCCGCTGGAGGCAGAGACCCAGTACTTC.

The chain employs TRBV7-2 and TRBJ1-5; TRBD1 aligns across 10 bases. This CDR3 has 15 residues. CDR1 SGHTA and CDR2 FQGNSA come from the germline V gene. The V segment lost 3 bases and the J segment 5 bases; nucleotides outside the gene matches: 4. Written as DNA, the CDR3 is TGTGCCAGCAGCTTGGACGGACAGGGGGATCAGCCCCAGCATTTT. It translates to CASSLDGQGDQPQHF.